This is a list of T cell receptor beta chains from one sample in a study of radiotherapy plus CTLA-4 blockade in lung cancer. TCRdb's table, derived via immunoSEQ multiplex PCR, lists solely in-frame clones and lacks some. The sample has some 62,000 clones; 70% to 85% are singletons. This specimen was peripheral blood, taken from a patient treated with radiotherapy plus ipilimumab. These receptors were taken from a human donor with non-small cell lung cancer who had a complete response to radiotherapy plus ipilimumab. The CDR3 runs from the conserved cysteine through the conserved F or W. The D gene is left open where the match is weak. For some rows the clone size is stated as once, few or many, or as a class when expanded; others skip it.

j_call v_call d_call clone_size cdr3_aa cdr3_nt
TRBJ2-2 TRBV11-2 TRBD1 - CASSSGQGNAGELFF TGTGCCAGCAGCTCCGGACAGGGGAACGCCGGGGAGCTGTTTTTT
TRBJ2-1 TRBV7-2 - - CASSPDADLTGTWNNEQFF TGTGCCAGCAGCCCAGACGCCGACCTTACCGGGACTTGGAACAATGAGCAGTTCTTC
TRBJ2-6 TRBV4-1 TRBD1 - CASSPDRVRSGANVLTF TGCGCCAGCAGCCCTGACAGGGTGCGTTCTGGGGCCAACGTCCTGACTTTC
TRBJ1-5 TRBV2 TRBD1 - CASSRTGRQPQHF TGTGCCAGCAGTCGGACAGGGCGACAGCCCCAGCATTTT
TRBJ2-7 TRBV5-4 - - CASSSRDITYEQYF TGTGCCAGCAGCTCCCGGGACATAACCTACGAGCAGTACTTC
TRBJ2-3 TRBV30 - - CAWSLASTDTQYF TGTGCCTGGAGTCTGGCGAGCACAGATACGCAGTATTTT
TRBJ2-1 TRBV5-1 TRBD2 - CASSAILAGVADNEQFF TGCGCCAGCAGCGCAATTCTAGCGGGAGTCGCAGACAATGAGCAGTTCTTC
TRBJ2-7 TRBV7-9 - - CASSFTMARVGEQYF TGCGCCAGCAGCTTTACCATGGCCAGGGTGGGGGAGCAGTACTTC
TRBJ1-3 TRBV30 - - CAWSPGNTIYF TGTGCCTGGAGTCCTGGAAACACCATATATTTT
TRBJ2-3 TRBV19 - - CASTPERDLTDTQYF TGTGCCAGTACTCCCGAAAGGGACCTCACAGATACGCAGTATTTT
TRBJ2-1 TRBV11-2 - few CASSGGSHNEQFF TGTGCCAGCAGCGGGGGTAGCCACAATGAGCAGTTCTTC
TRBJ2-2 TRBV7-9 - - CASSPETNTGELFF TGTGCCAGCAGCCCAGAAACGAACACCGGGGAGCTGTTTTTT
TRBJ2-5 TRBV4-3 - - CASSLGIQETQYF TGCGCCAGCAGCCTCGGGATCCAAGAGACCCAGTACTTC
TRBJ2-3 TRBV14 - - CASSQDPLGGQYF TGTGCCAGCAGCCAAGACCCGTTGGGAGGGCAGTATTTT
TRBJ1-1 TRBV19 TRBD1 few CAATPGQRNTEAFF TGTGCGGCCACACCGGGACAGCGGAACACTGAAGCTTTCTTT
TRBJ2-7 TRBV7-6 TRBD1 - CASSFGQGSSYEQYF TGTGCCAGCAGCTTCGGACAGGGAAGCTCCTACGAGCAGTACTTC
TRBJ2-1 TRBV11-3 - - CASSLGGGEQFF TGTGCCAGCAGCTTAGGGGGGGGCGAGCAGTTCTTC
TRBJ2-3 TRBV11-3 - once CASSPLLPDTQYF TGTGCCAGCAGCCCGTTGCTCCCAGATACGCAGTATTTT
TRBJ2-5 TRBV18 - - CASSPPVDGSLETQYF TGTGCCAGCTCACCACCGGTTGATGGGTCCCTGGAGACCCAGTACTTC
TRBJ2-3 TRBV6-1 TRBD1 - CASSLGTGYTDTQYF TGTGCCAGCAGCCTCGGGACAGGTTACACAGATACGCAGTATTTT
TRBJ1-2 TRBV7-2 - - CASSLGPNGGRNGYTF TGTGCCAGCAGCTTAGGCCCCAACGGGGGGCGGAATGGCTACACCTTC
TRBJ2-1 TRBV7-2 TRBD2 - CASSPDRLRGRAYNEQFF TGTGCCAGCAGCCCCGACCGGTTACGCGGGAGGGCCTACAATGAGCAGTTCTTC
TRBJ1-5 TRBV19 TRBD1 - CASGFTGGNQPQHF TGTGCCAGTGGGTTCACAGGGGGTAATCAGCCCCAGCATTTT
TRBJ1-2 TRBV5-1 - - CASSLEGVPYGYTF TGCGCCAGCAGCTTGGAAGGGGTACCCTATGGCTACACCTTC
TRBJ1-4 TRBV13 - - CASSLEGTEDNEKLFF TGTGCCAGCAGCTTAGAGGGGACTGAAGATAATGAAAAACTGTTTTTT
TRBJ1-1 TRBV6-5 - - CASNMNTEAFF TGTGCCAGCAACATGAACACTGAAGCTTTCTTT
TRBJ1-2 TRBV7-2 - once CASSLGWNGYTF TGTGCCAGCAGCCTTGGTTGGAATGGCTACACCTTC
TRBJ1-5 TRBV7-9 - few CASSPGDGGNQPQHF TGTGCCAGCAGCCCTGGGGACGGAGGCAATCAGCCCCAGCATTTT
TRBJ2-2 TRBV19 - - CASAGAQIPGELFF TGTGCCAGTGCGGGGGCCCAGATACCCGGGGAGCTGTTTTTT
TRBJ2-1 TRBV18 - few CASSPRGPKDEQFF TGTGCCAGCTCACCCCGGGGGCCAAAGGATGAGCAGTTCTTC
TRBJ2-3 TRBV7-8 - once CASSRAPTREDTQYF TGTGCCAGCAGTCGTGCGCCGACCCGAGAGGATACGCAGTATTTT
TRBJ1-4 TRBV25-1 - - CASSPGRTAQGLFF TGTGCCAGCAGTCCCGGCCGGACAGCCCAGGGTCTGTTTTTT
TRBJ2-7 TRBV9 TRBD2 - CASSPCRGGALYEQYF TGTGCCAGCAGCCCTTGTCGGGGGGGCGCTTTGTACGAGCAGTACTTC
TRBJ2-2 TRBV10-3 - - CAISETTGELFF TGTGCCATCAGTGAAACGACCGGGGAGCTGTTTTTT
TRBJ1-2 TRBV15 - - CATSRPTDASYGYTF TGTGCCACCAGCAGACCTACCGACGCCAGCTATGGCTACACCTTC
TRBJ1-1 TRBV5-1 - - CASSPVGDTEAFF TGCGCCAGCAGCCCAGTAGGAGACACTGAAGCTTTCTTT
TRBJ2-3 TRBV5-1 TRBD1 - CASSSGTGVIADTQYF TGCGCCAGCAGCTCCGGGACAGGGGTCATTGCAGATACGCAGTATTTT
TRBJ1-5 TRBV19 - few CASNWQGNQPQHF TGTGCCAGTAATTGGCAGGGAAATCAGCCCCAGCATTTT
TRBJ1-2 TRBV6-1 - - CASTTAILGTYGYTF TGTGCCAGCACCACGGCCATTCTCGGGACCTATGGCTACACCTTC
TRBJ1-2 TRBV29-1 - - CSVPGVGNYGYTF TGCAGCGTACCAGGGGTTGGGAACTATGGCTACACCTTC
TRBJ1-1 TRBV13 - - CASSSPQFSSPQAFF TGTGCCAGCAGCTCCCCTCAGTTTTCTTCACCGCAAGCTTTCTTT